This is a list of T cell receptor beta chains from one sample in a study of cytomegalovirus exposure and HLA in healthy donors. Method: immunoSEQ multiplex PCR; TCRdb's copy keeps in-frame clones and lacks some. The sample records about 270,000 clones, roughly two thirds being singletons. The specimen was PBMCs. The source is a female donor in good health and CMV-seronegative. CDR3s include the opening cysteine and the closing phenylalanine or tryptophan. The D gene is left open where the match is weak. Rows may omit the clone size; those that give it use once, few, many or a size class.

d_call: TRBD2; clone_size: -; j_call: TRBJ2-1; v_call: TRBV6-5; cdr3_aa: CASSYDRAGGPLEQFF; cdr3_nt: TGTGCCAGCAGTTACGATCGAGCGGGAGGGCCCCTAGAGCAGTTCTTC
d_call: -; clone_size: few; j_call: TRBJ1-2; v_call: TRBV6-5; cdr3_aa: CASRYSAGGYTF; cdr3_nt: TGTGCCAGCAGATACTCTGCAGGAGGCTACACCTTC
d_call: TRBD1; clone_size: -; j_call: TRBJ1-2; v_call: TRBV28; cdr3_aa: CAGGTVYGYTF; cdr3_nt: TGTGCCGGCGGGACAGTCTATGGCTACACCTTC
d_call: TRBD2; clone_size: -; j_call: TRBJ2-3; v_call: TRBV6-1; cdr3_aa: CASTTSGRAGDTQYF; cdr3_nt: TGTGCCAGCACGACTAGCGGGAGGGCTGGAGATACGCAGTATTTT
d_call: TRBD1; clone_size: -; j_call: TRBJ1-2; v_call: TRBV19; cdr3_aa: CASIPGQGNYGYTF; cdr3_nt: TGTGCCAGTATTCCGGGACAGGGGAACTATGGCTACACCTTC
d_call: TRBD1; clone_size: -; j_call: TRBJ1-2; v_call: TRBV11-2; cdr3_aa: CASSLAGGYNYGYTF; cdr3_nt: TGTGCCAGCAGCTTAGCAGGGGGCTATAACTATGGCTACACCTTC
d_call: TRBD1; clone_size: once; j_call: TRBJ1-5; v_call: TRBV6-1; cdr3_aa: CASSELRQGARNRQPQHF; cdr3_nt: TGTGCCAGCAGTGAACTTAGACAGGGCGCGCGTAATCGGCAGCCCCAGCATTTT
d_call: -; clone_size: -; j_call: TRBJ2-1; v_call: TRBV4-1; cdr3_aa: CASSQASDNEQFF; cdr3_nt: TGCGCCAGCAGCCAAGCTAGCGACAATGAGCAGTTCTTC
d_call: TRBD2; clone_size: -; j_call: TRBJ2-2; v_call: TRBV18; cdr3_aa: CASSPKNSGRPANTGELFF; cdr3_nt: TGTGCCAGCTCACCAAAGAATAGCGGGAGGCCCGCGAACACCGGGGAGCTGTTTTTT
d_call: -; clone_size: -; j_call: TRBJ2-7; v_call: TRBV5-1; cdr3_aa: CASSLAQGLLSYEQYF; cdr3_nt: TGCGCCAGCAGCTTGGCCCAGGGCCTCCTCTCCTACGAGCAGTACTTC
d_call: -; clone_size: -; j_call: TRBJ2-5; v_call: TRBV6-1; cdr3_aa: CASSETQGMETQYF; cdr3_nt: TGTGCCAGCAGTGAAACACAGGGTATGGAGACCCAGTACTTC
d_call: TRBD2; clone_size: once; j_call: TRBJ2-1; v_call: TRBV6-1; cdr3_aa: CASSEAASGSNEQFF; cdr3_nt: TGTGCCAGCAGTGAAGCGGCTAGCGGGAGCAATGAGCAGTTCTTC
d_call: -; clone_size: once; j_call: TRBJ2-2; v_call: TRBV6-5; cdr3_aa: CASSYGSWSGELFF; cdr3_nt: TGTGCCAGCAGTTACGGGAGCTGGTCCGGGGAGCTGTTTTTT
d_call: TRBD2; clone_size: few; j_call: TRBJ2-7; v_call: TRBV7-9; cdr3_aa: CASSLGLAGGLNEQYF; cdr3_nt: TGTGCCAGCAGCTTGGGGCTAGCGGGAGGTTTGAACGAGCAGTACTTC
d_call: -; clone_size: -; j_call: TRBJ2-2; v_call: TRBV7-3; cdr3_aa: CASTLQGLPNTGELFF; cdr3_nt: TGTGCCAGCACCTTACAGGGACTACCGAACACCGGGGAGCTGTTTTTT
d_call: -; clone_size: -; j_call: TRBJ2-7; v_call: TRBV5-1; cdr3_aa: CASSFAATSYEQYF; cdr3_nt: TGCGCCAGCAGCTTCGCCGCTACCTCCTACGAGCAGTACTTC
d_call: TRBD2; clone_size: -; j_call: TRBJ2-3; v_call: TRBV18; cdr3_aa: CTSSRKAAGESDTQYF; cdr3_nt: TGTACCAGCTCACGGAAGGCAGCGGGAGAGTCGGATACGCAGTATTTT
d_call: TRBD2; clone_size: -; j_call: TRBJ2-4; v_call: TRBV7-2; cdr3_aa: CASSRLGAPGGKNIQYF; cdr3_nt: TGTGCCAGCAGCCGGCTTGGGGCGCCGGGGGGCAAAAACATTCAGTACTTC
d_call: TRBD1; clone_size: -; j_call: TRBJ2-6; v_call: TRBV5-6; cdr3_aa: CASRDRGSGANVLTF; cdr3_nt: TGTGCCAGCAGGGACAGGGGGTCTGGGGCCAACGTCCTGACTTTC
d_call: TRBD2; clone_size: -; j_call: TRBJ2-2; v_call: TRBV18; cdr3_aa: CASSPTASGANTGELFF; cdr3_nt: TGTGCCAGCTCACCAACGGCTAGCGGCGCGAACACCGGGGAGCTGTTTTTT
d_call: -; clone_size: -; j_call: TRBJ2-7; v_call: TRBV15; cdr3_aa: CATKSQGPAYEQYF; cdr3_nt: TGTGCCACCAAGAGTCAGGGCCCGGCCTACGAGCAGTACTTC
d_call: -; clone_size: few; j_call: TRBJ1-1; v_call: TRBV5-1; cdr3_aa: CASSLPTENTEAFF; cdr3_nt: TGCGCCAGCAGCCTCCCCACAGAAAACACTGAAGCTTTCTTT
d_call: TRBD2; clone_size: -; j_call: TRBJ2-7; v_call: TRBV5-6; cdr3_aa: CASSLGLAVSYEQYF; cdr3_nt: TGTGCCAGCAGCTTGGGTCTAGCGGTATCCTACGAGCAGTACTTC
d_call: -; clone_size: few; j_call: TRBJ1-5; v_call: TRBV19; cdr3_aa: CASSIGAPSWQPQHF; cdr3_nt: TGTGCCAGTAGTATAGGGGCCCCCAGTTGGCAGCCCCAGCATTTT
d_call: TRBD2; clone_size: few; j_call: TRBJ2-7; v_call: TRBV6-5; cdr3_aa: CASSEGSGSIYEQYF; cdr3_nt: TGTGCCAGCAGCGAGGGTAGCGGGAGTATCTACGAGCAGTACTTC
d_call: -; clone_size: few; j_call: TRBJ1-2; v_call: TRBV11-2; cdr3_aa: CASSSRGLDGYTF; cdr3_nt: TGTGCCAGCAGTTCCCGGGGACTCGATGGCTACACCTTC
d_call: TRBD2; clone_size: -; j_call: TRBJ2-5; v_call: TRBV11-3; cdr3_aa: CASSSWTSGRRRDAETQYF; cdr3_nt: TGTGCCAGCAGCTCCTGGACTAGCGGGAGACGGCGAGATGCGGAGACCCAGTACTTC
d_call: TRBD2; clone_size: -; j_call: TRBJ2-1; v_call: TRBV6-4; cdr3_aa: CASSDGTSGMNEQFF; cdr3_nt: TGTGCCAGCAGTGACGGGACTAGCGGGATGAATGAGCAGTTCTTC
d_call: TRBD1; clone_size: -; j_call: TRBJ1-4; v_call: TRBV11-3; cdr3_aa: CASSSGGQLLREKLFF; cdr3_nt: TGTGCCAGCAGCTCCGGGGGACAGCTGCTACGGGAAAAACTGTTTTTT
d_call: -; clone_size: -; j_call: TRBJ1-5; v_call: TRBV5-8; cdr3_aa: CASSAGHQPQHF; cdr3_nt: TGTGCCAGCAGCGCGGGGCATCAGCCCCAGCATTTT
d_call: -; clone_size: -; j_call: TRBJ1-6; v_call: TRBV7-6; cdr3_aa: CASSPGQHNSPLHF; cdr3_nt: TGTGCCAGCAGTCCTGGACAGCATAATTCACCCCTCCACTTT
d_call: -; clone_size: -; j_call: TRBJ2-7; v_call: TRBV4-1; cdr3_aa: CASSQESGEQYF; cdr3_nt: TGCGCCAGCAGCCAAGAGTCCGGCGAGCAGTACTTC
d_call: -; clone_size: few; j_call: TRBJ1-5; v_call: TRBV6-1; cdr3_aa: CASRPAGLDQPQHF; cdr3_nt: TGTGCCAGCAGGCCAGCAGGGTTAGATCAGCCCCAGCATTTT
d_call: TRBD1; clone_size: -; j_call: TRBJ2-7; v_call: TRBV18; cdr3_aa: CASSEPGQGSSYEQYF; cdr3_nt: TGTGCCAGCTCAGAGCCGGGACAGGGGAGCTCCTACGAGCAGTACTTC
d_call: TRBD2; clone_size: -; j_call: TRBJ2-4; v_call: TRBV19; cdr3_aa: CATLSRGGQSPENIQYF; cdr3_nt: TGTGCCACGTTGTCGCGGGGAGGGCAGTCTCCCGAAAACATTCAGTACTTC
d_call: -; clone_size: -; j_call: TRBJ1-2; v_call: TRBV18; cdr3_aa: CASSPEAGPNYGYTF; cdr3_nt: TGTGCCAGCTCACCGGAAGCAGGTCCTAACTATGGCTACACCTTC
d_call: -; clone_size: -; j_call: TRBJ1-2; v_call: TRBV25-1; cdr3_aa: CASRGANYGYTF; cdr3_nt: TGTGCCAGCAGGGGAGCTAACTATGGCTACACCTTC
d_call: TRBD2; clone_size: -; j_call: TRBJ2-7; v_call: TRBV4-2; cdr3_aa: CASSQDLGEGFHEQYF; cdr3_nt: TGTGCCAGCAGCCAAGATTTGGGGGAGGGTTTCCACGAGCAGTACTTC
d_call: -; clone_size: -; j_call: TRBJ2-3; v_call: TRBV5-4; cdr3_aa: CASSEKGLGTDTQYF; cdr3_nt: TGTGCCAGCAGCGAGAAGGGGTTAGGCACAGATACGCAGTATTTT
d_call: -; clone_size: once; j_call: TRBJ2-2; v_call: TRBV5-4; cdr3_aa: CASSVGEAGELFF; cdr3_nt: TGTGCCAGCAGCGTCGGGGAGGCCGGGGAGCTGTTTTTT
d_call: -; clone_size: -; j_call: TRBJ1-1; v_call: TRBV27; cdr3_aa: CASSLFGLLNTEAFF; cdr3_nt: TGTGCCAGCAGTTTATTCGGGTTGCTGAACACTGAAGCTTTCTTT
d_call: TRBD2; clone_size: -; j_call: TRBJ2-7; v_call: TRBV28; cdr3_aa: CASRPRGSGRGTYEQYF; cdr3_nt: TGTGCCAGCAGACCTCGTGGTAGCGGGAGAGGGACCTACGAGCAGTACTTC
d_call: -; clone_size: -; j_call: TRBJ2-1; v_call: TRBV5-4; cdr3_aa: CASSLGLYNEQFF; cdr3_nt: TGTGCCAGCAGCTTGGGACTCTACAATGAGCAGTTCTTC
d_call: -; clone_size: -; j_call: TRBJ1-1; v_call: TRBV7-9; cdr3_aa: CASSLGANTEAFF; cdr3_nt: TGTGCCAGCAGCTTAGGGGCTAACACTGAAGCTTTCTTT
d_call: TRBD2; clone_size: -; j_call: TRBJ2-1; v_call: TRBV30; cdr3_aa: CAWSSWTSGVNEQFF; cdr3_nt: TGTGCCTGGAGTTCATGGACTAGCGGGGTCAATGAGCAGTTCTTC
d_call: TRBD2; clone_size: -; j_call: TRBJ2-5; v_call: TRBV5-6; cdr3_aa: CASSTTGTRNQETQYF; cdr3_nt: TGTGCCAGCAGCACCACCGGGACTAGAAACCAAGAGACCCAGTACTTC